This T cell receptor beta chain was sequenced for a study of T cells after posttransplantation cyclophosphamide. Here immunoSEQ multiplex PCR was the method, and the copy in TCRdb shows in-frame clones only, minus some. The table has tens of thousands of clones, about 97% seen once. Comment on this clone: The antigen remains undetermined.

The CDR3 totals 15 residues. Germline CDR1 LNHDA, CDR2 SQIVND (reference sequence). Trimming at V came to 6 bases and at J to 2 bases, leaving 3 bases not matched to a gene. Regarding the study as a whole: After PTCy, TRB diversity resembled that of CNI/methotrexate controls. Donor-recipient repertoire similarity was low at 1-2 months, rising over year one.

Cells defined as naive were viable CD3+CD4+ or CD3+CD8+ and CCR7+CD45RA+CD45RO-CD95-CD27+CD28+. This receptor was identified in a man in his fifties or sixties in good health, CMV-negative, and a related stem cell transplant donor. The chain recombines TRBV19 with TRBJ2-1; TRBD2 matches 11 bases. Source material: naive CD4+ T cells sorted from PBMCs. CDR3 in DNA: TGTGCCAGTAGAATGACTAGCGGGACCTACAATGAGCAGTTCTTC. As protein: CASRMTSGTYNEQFF.